This TCR beta chain was captured in a study of shared T cell receptors in the human thymus. Germline lookup yields CDR1 MDHEN and CDR2 SYDVKM. The CDR3 is 14 residues long. Unmatched junction bases numbered 7, after V lost 7 bases and J lost 5 bases. Some clones are missing from TCRdb's copy, which holds only in-frame ones; the method was immunoSEQ multiplex PCR. This repertoire shows 500,000 to 850,000 clones, 70% to 90% found once; its top ten account for just under 0.0095%. In its sample, this clone was seen a few times. The sample also formed part of further work on human thymus T cells.

Sequenced input: thymocytes. The receptor's source is a boy under two years old with a congenital heart defect. The chain links TRBV28 to TRBJ1-5; the match to TRBD1 covers 8 bases. In DNA, the CDR3 is TGTGCCAGCAACTACAGGGGACAGGATCAGCCCCAGCATTTT. Translating gives CASNYRGQDQPQHF.